This T cell receptor (beta chain) derives from a study of cytomegalovirus exposure and HLA in healthy donors. About the study: Both the 120 or so validation repertoires and the approximately 700 first-cohort repertoires used the same platform, as reported by a later analysis. The study, taken as a whole, reports: In vitro data verified a few CMV-associated chains as specific for CMV antigens. Later, an analysis found that TCR clusters from the first cohort tended to co-occur in the 120 validation repertoires.

Clones were sequenced by immunoSEQ multiplex PCR, and TCRdb holds only the in-frame ones, with some missing. Of about 160,000 clones in the sample, about 90% were seen once. With 3 bases removed from V and 0 bases from J, the gap between germline ends came to 13 bases. Germline V gene sequence: CDR1 SGDLS, CDR2 YYNGEE. CDR3 length: 17 residues. In regard to this clone: Its antigen is as yet unknown.

This sequence was found in a woman in her twenties or thirties in good health and CMV-seronegative. The sequenced sample was PBMCs. The chain employs TRBV9 and TRBJ2-6; D uncertain. CDR3 sequence reads: CASSDTRGSSGANVLTF. CDR3 nucleotide sequence: TGTGCCAGCAGCGATACCCGAGGCAGCTCTGGGGCCAACGTCCTGACTTTC.